A single T cell receptor (beta chain) is shown here with its context. In this sample, this clone turned up a few times. Its antigen is still unknown. Nothing much larger sits one base from this clone, and base qualities are not available. The germline V gene sets CDR1 to SGHDT and CDR2 to YYEEEE. The trim is 1 base for V and 5 bases for J, with a gap of 13 bases between the germline ends. The CDR3 goes from the cysteine to the phenylalanine over 14 residues. Only the CDR3 portion is preserved as DNA: 42 bases, with reading frame beginning at the first base. The data belong to a study of blood T cell repertoires in COVID-19 (dated by TCRdb to 2020 to 2021). General notes on the study: Samples covering the acute and convalescent phases of COVID-19 were provided by collaborators in the United States, Italy and Spain. The prospective study material was composed of cDNA or gDNA derived from T cells, B-cell-depleted T cells, or PBMCs. The dataset comprised deeply sampled blood TCRbeta repertoires from subjects exposed to, actively infected with, or recovered from COVID-19. The repertoires were made available in a free public database intended to serve as a resource for research on the immune response to SARS-CoV-2. Samples were obtained from the ongoing ImmuneRACE study (first 160 participants) and from 1,200 or so subjects provided by 6 global collaborators. Nearly every sample came with metadata listing a de-identified subject ID, COVID-19 status, age in years and sex. Where available, HLA class I and class II types were obtained from metadata supplied by the sample provider rather than from assay-based typing.

TCRbeta CDR3 regions were amplified from genomic DNA using the immunoSEQ Assay, a bias-controlled multiplex PCR. As for the original processing: Within the assay, amplification of reference gene primers was used to estimate how many nucleated cells each sample contained. To quantify the absolute abundance of each unique TCRbeta CDR3 rearrangement, sequence reads were collapsed and filtered. For each sample, productive Simpson clonality was calculated by taking the square root of Simpson's diversity index across productive rearrangements. TCRdb took over this immuneACCESS table, retaining in-frame rearrangements with V and J assigned. Such tables are incomplete; in checked studies, under half of the missing clones stem from an unresolved V gene, and the remainder is unexplained. That table gives V, J and clone size, and the DNA gave D and trimming. The table for this sample lists 90,000 to 110,000 clones; around 76% of them were counted only once. Together, the top ten hold roughly 19% of the sample.

Collaborating institutions collected whole blood in K2EDTA tubes following their own protocols. For TCRbeta analysis, collaborators shipped samples in one of three forms: frozen whole blood, isolated PBMCs, or DNA extracted from either of those sample types. Summary of the overall study and its limitations: The quantity of clinical and demographic metadata differed by source and by participant and was supplied without curation.

The TCR sequence derives from a woman in her 70s with acute or convalescent COVID-19. The rearranged segments are TRBV5-6 and TRBJ2-7, with a weak D call of TRBD1 (6 bases match). The material sequenced was peripheral blood. CDR3 loop: CASSLRAGVNEQYF. The nucleotide sequence is TGTGCCAGCAGCTTGAGGGCAGGGGTTAACGAGCAGTACTTC.